This TCR beta chain was sequenced for a study of T-cell reconstitution after alpha-beta-depleted transplantation in children. J lost 0 bases, V lost 1 base, and 8 bases had no gene match. The CDR3 runs 20 residues. Germline V lookup: CDR1 SGHAT, CDR2 FQNNGV. Unique molecular identifiers were incorporated when the TCRbeta library was constructed. Each CDR3 protein is one row after TCRdb ran MiXCR on the PCR reads. This sample has roughly 500,000 distinct CDR3 sequences, with approximately 16% found just once. This TCR was recovered from a human donor who donated a stem cell graft to a child with acute lymphoblastic leukemia. The chain combines TRBV11-2 with TRBJ2-1, with TRBD2 matching over 14 bases. Here the sequenced sample was PBMCs from the stem cell graft donor, taken from the stem cell graft. The CDR3, as DNA: TGTGCCAGCAGCTTAGGGACTAGCGGGAGGACCCTCAGCTCCTACAATGAGCAGTTCTTC. This translates into CASSLGTSGRTLSSYNEQFF.